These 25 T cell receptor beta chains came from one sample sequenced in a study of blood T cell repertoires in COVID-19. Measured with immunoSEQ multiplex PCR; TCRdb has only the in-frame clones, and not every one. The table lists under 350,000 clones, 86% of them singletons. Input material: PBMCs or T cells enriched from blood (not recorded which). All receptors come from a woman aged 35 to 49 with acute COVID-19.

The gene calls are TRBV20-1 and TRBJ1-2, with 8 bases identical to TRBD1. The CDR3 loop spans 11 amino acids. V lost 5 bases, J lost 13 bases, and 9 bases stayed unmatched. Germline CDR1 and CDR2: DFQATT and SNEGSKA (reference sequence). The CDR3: CSAQGQGSTTF. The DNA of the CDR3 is TGCAGTGCTCAAGGACAGGGAAGTACCACCTTC.

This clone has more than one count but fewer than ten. CDR3 amino acids: CASSLVGLPNTGELFF. The CDR3 DNA reads as TGTGCCAGCAGCTTAGTGGGCCTACCGAACACCGGGGAGCTGTTTTTT. The chain joins TRBV11-2 to TRBJ2-2; no definite D call. Between the trimmed V and J ends, which lost 1 base and 0 bases, there was a span of 9 bases. This CDR3 contains 16 residues. CDR1 is SGHAT and CDR2 is FQNNGV in the germline V gene.

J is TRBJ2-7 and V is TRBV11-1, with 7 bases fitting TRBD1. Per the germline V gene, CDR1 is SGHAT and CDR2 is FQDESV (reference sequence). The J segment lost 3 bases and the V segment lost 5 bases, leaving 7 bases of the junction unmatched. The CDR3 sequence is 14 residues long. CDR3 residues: CASSDRDRNYEQYF. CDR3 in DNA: TGTGCCAGCAGCGATCGGGACAGAAACTACGAGCAGTACTTC.

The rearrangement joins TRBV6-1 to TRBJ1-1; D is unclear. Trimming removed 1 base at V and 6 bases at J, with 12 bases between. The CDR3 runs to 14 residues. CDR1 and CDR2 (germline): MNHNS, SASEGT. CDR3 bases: TGTGCCAGCAGTGAAGTACGGTACGGGGCTGAAGCTTTCTTT. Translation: CASSEVRYGAEAFF.

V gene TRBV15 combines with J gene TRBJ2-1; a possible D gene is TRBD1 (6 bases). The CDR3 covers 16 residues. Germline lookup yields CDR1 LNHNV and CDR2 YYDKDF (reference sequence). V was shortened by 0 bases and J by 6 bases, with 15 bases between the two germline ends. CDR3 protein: CATSRESGQWGNEQFF. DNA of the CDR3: TGTGCCACCAGCAGAGAGTCCGGACAGTGGGGCAATGAGCAGTTCTTC.

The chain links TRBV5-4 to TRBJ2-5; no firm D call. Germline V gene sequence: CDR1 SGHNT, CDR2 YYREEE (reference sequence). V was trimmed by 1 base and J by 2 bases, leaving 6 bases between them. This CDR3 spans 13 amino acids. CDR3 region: CASSLFAQETQYF. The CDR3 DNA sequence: TGTGCCAGCAGCTTGTTCGCGCAAGAGACCCAGTACTTC.

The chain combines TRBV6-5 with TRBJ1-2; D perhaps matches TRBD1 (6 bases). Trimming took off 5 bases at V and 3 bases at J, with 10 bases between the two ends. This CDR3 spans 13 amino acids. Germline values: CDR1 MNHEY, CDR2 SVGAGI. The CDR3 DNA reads TGTGCCAGCAGTCACAGGACAGACTATGGCTACACCTTC. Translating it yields CASSHRTDYGYTF.

CDR3 sequence reads: CASSVPGTPAPRSPYEQYF. The CDR3 DNA is TGTGCCAGCAGCGTACCCGGGACTCCCGCTCCTAGGTCCCCCTACGAGCAGTACTTC. The V call is TRBV7-2, the J call TRBJ2-7, with D maybe TRBD2 (6 bases). Germline lookup yields CDR1 SGHTA and CDR2 FQGNSA. The CDR3 runs 19 residues. Deletions cut 5 bases from V and 2 bases from J, with 28 bases between.

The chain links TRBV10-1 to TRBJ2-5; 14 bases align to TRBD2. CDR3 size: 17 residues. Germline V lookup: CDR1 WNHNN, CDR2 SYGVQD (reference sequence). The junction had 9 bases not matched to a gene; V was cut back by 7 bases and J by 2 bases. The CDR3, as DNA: TGCGCCAGCACTCGGACTAGCGGGGGGCAAGTTCAAGAGACCCAGTACTTC. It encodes CASTRTSGGQVQETQYF.

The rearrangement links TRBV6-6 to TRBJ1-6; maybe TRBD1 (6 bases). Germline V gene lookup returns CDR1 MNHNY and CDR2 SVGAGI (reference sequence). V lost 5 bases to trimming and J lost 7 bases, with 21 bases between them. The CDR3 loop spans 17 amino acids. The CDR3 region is CASSRRQADLSNSPLHF. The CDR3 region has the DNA TGTGCCAGCAGTCGCAGACAGGCTGACCTCTCCAATTCACCCCTCCACTTT.

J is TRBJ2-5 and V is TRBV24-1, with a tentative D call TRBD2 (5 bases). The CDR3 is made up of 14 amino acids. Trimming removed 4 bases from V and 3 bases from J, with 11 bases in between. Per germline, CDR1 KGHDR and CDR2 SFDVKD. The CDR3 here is CATSEDSVKETQYF. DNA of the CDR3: TGTGCCACCAGTGAAGATAGCGTCAAAGAGACCCAGTACTTC.

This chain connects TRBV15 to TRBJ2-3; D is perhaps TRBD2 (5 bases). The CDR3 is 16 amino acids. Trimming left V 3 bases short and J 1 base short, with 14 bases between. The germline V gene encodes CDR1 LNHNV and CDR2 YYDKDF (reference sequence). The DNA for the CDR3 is TGTGCCACCAGCAGGTGGACTTCACTTGGCACAGATACGCAGTATTTT. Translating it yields CATSRWTSLGTDTQYF.

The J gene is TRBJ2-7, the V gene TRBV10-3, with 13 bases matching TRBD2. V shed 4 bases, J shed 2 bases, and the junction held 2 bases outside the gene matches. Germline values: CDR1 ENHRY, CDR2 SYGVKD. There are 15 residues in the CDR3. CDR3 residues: CAISATSGGAYEQYF. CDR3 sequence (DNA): TGTGCCATCAGTGCAACTAGCGGGGGGGCCTACGAGCAGTACTTC.

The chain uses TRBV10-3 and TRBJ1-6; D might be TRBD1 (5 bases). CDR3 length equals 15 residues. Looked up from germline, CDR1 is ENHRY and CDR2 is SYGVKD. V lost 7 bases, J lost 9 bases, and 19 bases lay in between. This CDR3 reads CAIKGGAGLFSPLHF. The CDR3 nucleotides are TGTGCCATCAAAGGTGGGGCAGGGCTATTTTCACCCCTCCACTTT.

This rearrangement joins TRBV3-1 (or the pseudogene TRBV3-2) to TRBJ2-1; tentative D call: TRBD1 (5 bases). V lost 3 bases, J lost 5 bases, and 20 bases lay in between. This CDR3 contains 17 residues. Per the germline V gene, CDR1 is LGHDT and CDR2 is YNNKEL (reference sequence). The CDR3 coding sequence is TGTGCCAGCAGCCATTCAGGAACAGGTCTTAGTCACAATGAGCAGTTCTTC. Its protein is CASSHSGTGLSHNEQFF.

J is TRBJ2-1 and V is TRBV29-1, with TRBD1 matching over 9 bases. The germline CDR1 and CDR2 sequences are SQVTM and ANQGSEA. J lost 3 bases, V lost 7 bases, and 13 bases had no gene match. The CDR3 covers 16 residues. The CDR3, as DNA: TGCAGCGCCCGTCCCCTGACAGGGGGTAACTACAATGAGCAGTTCTTC. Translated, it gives CSARPLTGGNYNEQFF.

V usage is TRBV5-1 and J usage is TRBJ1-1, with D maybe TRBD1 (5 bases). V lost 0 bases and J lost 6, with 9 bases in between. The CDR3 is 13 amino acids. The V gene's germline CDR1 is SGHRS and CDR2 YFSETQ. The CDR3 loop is CASSLEPTAEAFF. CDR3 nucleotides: TGCGCCAGCAGCTTGGAGCCGACAGCTGAAGCTTTCTTT.

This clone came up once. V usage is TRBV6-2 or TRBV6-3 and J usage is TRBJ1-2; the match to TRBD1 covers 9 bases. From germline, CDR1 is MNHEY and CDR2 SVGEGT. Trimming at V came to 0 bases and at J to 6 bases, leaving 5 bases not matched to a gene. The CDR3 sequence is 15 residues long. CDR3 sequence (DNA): TGTGCCAGCAGTTACTCAGGGACAGGGACTGATGGCTACACCTTC. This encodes CASSYSGTGTDGYTF.

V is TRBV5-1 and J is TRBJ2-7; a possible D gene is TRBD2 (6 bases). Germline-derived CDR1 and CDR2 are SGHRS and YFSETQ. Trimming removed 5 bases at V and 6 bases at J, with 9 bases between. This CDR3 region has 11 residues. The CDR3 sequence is CASSDGGEQYF. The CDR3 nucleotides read TGCGCCAGCAGTGACGGGGGCGAGCAGTACTTC. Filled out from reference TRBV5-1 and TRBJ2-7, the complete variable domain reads KAGVTQTPRYLIKTRGQQVTLSCSPISGHRSVSWYQQTPGQGLQFLFEYFSETQRNKGNFPGRFSGRQFSNSRSEMNVSTLELGDSALYLCASSDGGEQYFGPGTRLTVT.

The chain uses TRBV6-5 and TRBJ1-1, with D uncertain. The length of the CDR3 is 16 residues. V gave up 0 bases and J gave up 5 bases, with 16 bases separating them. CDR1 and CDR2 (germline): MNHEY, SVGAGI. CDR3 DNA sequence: TGTGCCAGCAGTTACTCGAAGGAGGGTGGTTCTACTGAAGCTTTCTTT. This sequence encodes CASSYSKEGGSTEAFF.

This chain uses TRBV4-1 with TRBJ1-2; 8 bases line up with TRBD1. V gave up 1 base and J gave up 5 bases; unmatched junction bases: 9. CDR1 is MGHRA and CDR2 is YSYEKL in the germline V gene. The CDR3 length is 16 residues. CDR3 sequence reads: CASSQAGQDRGYGYTF. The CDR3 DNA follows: TGCGCCAGCAGCCAAGCGGGACAGGACCGGGGGTATGGCTACACCTTC.

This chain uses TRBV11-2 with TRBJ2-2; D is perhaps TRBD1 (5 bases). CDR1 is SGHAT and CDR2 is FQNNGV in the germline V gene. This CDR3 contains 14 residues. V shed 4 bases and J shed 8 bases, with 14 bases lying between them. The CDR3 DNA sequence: TGTGCCAGCAGCTCAGACCCCAGGGCGGGGGAGCTGTTTTTT. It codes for CASSSDPRAGELFF.

CDR3 nucleotide sequence: TGTGCCAGCAGCTTTGGAACAGCTTTCCCCCCTGGCGAAAAACTGTTTTTT. The encoded protein is CASSFGTAFPPGEKLFF. This chain joins TRBV5-8 and TRBJ1-4; D gene unclear. The germline CDR1 and CDR2 sequences are SGHTS and YDEGEE. V lost 2 bases and J lost 8, with 22 bases in between. CDR3 length: 17 amino acids.

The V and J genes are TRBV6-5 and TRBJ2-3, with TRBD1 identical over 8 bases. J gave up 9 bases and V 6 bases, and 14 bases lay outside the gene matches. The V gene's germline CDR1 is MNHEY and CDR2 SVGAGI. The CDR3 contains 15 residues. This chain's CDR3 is CASSHRTGSRATQYF. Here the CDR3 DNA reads TGTGCCAGCAGCCACCGGACAGGGTCAAGGGCGACGCAGTATTTT.

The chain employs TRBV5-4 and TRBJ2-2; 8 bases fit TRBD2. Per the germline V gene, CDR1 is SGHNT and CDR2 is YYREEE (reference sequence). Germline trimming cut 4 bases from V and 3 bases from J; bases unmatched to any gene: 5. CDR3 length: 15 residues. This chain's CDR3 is CASSPSGRHTGELFF. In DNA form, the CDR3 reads TGTGCCAGCAGCCCGAGCGGGAGACACACCGGGGAGCTGTTTTTT. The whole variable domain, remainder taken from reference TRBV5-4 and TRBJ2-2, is ETGVTQSPTHLIKTRGQQVTLRCSSQSGHNTVSWYQQALGQGPQFIFQYYREEENGRGNFPPRFSGLQFPNYSSELNVNALELDDSALYLCASSPSGRHTGELFFGEGSRLTVL.